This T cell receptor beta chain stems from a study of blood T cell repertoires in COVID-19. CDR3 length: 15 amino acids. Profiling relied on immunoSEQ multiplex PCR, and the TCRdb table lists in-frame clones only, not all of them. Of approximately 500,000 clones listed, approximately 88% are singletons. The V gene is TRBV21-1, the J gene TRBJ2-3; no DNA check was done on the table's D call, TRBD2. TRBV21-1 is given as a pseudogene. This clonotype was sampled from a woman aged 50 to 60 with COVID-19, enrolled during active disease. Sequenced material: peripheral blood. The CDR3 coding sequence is TGTGCCAGCAGCAATGGGGTAGCGGCCCAAGGTACGCAGTATTTT. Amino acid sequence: CASSNGVAAQGTQYF.